These 2 T cell receptor beta chains share one sample of origin, sequenced in a study of vaccination effects on CD4 cells after COVID-19. Researchers isolated CD4+ T cells once roughly ten days of culture had elapsed. The cohort was immunized with two doses of either the BNT162b2 or mRNA-1273 vaccine. These receptors are not linked to any known antigen. Assay used: immunoSEQ multiplex PCR; TCRdb lists only in-frame clones, some missing. The table lists about 73,000 clones, about 73% of them singletons. The material sequenced was CD4+ T cells from PBMCs cultured without peptide, taken after COVID-19 vaccination. The receptors come from a human donor who received a COVID-19 vaccine.

The V gene is TRBV7-2, the J gene TRBJ2-7, with unresolved D. Trimming pared 1 base from V and 1 base from J, leaving 8 bases between. The CDR3 is 14 amino acids. Germline V gene data show CDR1 as SGHTA and CDR2 as FQGNSA. The CDR3 region is CASSLGDTSYEQYV. As DNA, the CDR3 is TGTGCCAGCAGCTTAGGCGACACTTCCTACGAGCAGTACGTC.

The V gene is TRBV6-1, the J gene TRBJ2-4; tentatively, D is TRBD1 or TRBD2 (5 bases each). This CDR3 is built from 13 residues. Looked up from germline, CDR1 is MNHNS and CDR2 is SASEGT. Between the trimmed V and J ends, which lost 0 bases and 9 bases, there was a span of 9 bases. CDR3: CASSEAVGGIQYF. Here the CDR3 DNA reads TGTGCCAGCAGTGAAGCGGTTGGGGGCATTCAGTACTTC.